This passage covers 8 T cell receptor beta chains from one sample sequenced in a study of blood T cell repertoires in COVID-19. This table comes from immunoSEQ multiplex PCR, and its TCRdb copy is limited to in-frame clones, with some not included. The sample lists some 200,000 clones; approximately 80% were seen once. The material sequenced was peripheral blood. The receptors here all came from a woman at least 80 years old with acute or convalescent COVID-19.

The chain is built from TRBV5-6 and TRBJ2-1; 7 nucleotides match TRBD2. With 4 bases clipped from V and 0 bases from J, the junction kept 7 bases outside the gene matches. CDR1 is SGHDT, CDR2 YYEEEE, per germline. CDR3 length equals 16 residues. The CDR3 spells CASSPVASGSYNEQFF. In nucleotides, the CDR3 is TGTGCCAGCAGCCCCGTGGCTAGCGGCTCCTACAATGAGCAGTTCTTC.

CDR3 DNA sequence: TGCGCCAGCAGCTTGGCCGGGACAGAGAATGAAAAACTGTTTTTT. Translating it yields CASSLAGTENEKLFF. The chain has TRBV5-1 and TRBJ1-4; 7 positions agree with TRBD1. With 0 bases clipped from V and 5 bases from J, the junction kept 4 bases outside the gene matches. Germline V lookup: CDR1 SGHRS, CDR2 YFSETQ. CDR3 length: 15 amino acids.

The CDR3 is CASSRTSGGYNEQFF. The CDR3 DNA is TGTGCCAGCAGTCGGACTAGCGGGGGGTACAATGAGCAGTTCTTC. The chain links TRBV6-5 to TRBJ2-1; 14 bases map to TRBD2. The V and J ends lost 5 bases and 4 bases, in that order; junction bases with no gene match: 1. The germline CDR1 and CDR2 sequences are MNHEY and SVGAGI. The CDR3 is made up of 15 amino acids.

The V gene is TRBV10-2, the J gene TRBJ1-2, with D uncertain. Between the trimmed V and J ends, which lost 2 bases and 1 base, there was a span of 11 bases. This CDR3 has 15 residues. Germline V gene lookup returns CDR1 WSHSY and CDR2 SAAADI. CDR3 in amino acids: CASSEQGSLNYGYTF. Written as DNA, the CDR3 is TGCGCCAGCAGTGAGCAAGGGAGCCTTAACTATGGCTACACCTTC.

This clone is a singleton in its sample. The J gene is TRBJ2-7, the V gene TRBV11-3; weak D call: TRBD1 (6 bases). The V end lost 4 bases, the J end lost 1 base, and 14 bases lay between the germline ends. Germline loops: CDR1 SGHNT, CDR2 YENEEA. The CDR3 has 15 residues. The CDR3 protein is CASSSDSGSSYEQYF. The DNA of the CDR3 is TGTGCCAGCAGCTCGGACAGCGGATCTTCCTACGAGCAGTACTTC.

The chain is built from TRBV5-5 and TRBJ1-5; a weak D match, TRBD1 (5 bases). CDR1 and CDR2 (germline): SGHKS, YYEKEE (reference sequence). The V end was cut by 0 bases, the J end by 1 base, with 11 bases between. There are 16 residues in the CDR3. The CDR3 protein is CASSLEGTRSNQPQHF. The CDR3, as DNA: TGTGCCAGCAGCTTGGAGGGGACTCGGAGCAATCAGCCCCAGCATTTT.

The chain carries TRBV19 and TRBJ2-3; 10 positions match TRBD2. Per the germline V gene, CDR1 is LNHDA and CDR2 is SQIVND (reference sequence). This CDR3 has 16 amino acids. Germline trimming cut 3 bases from V and 5 bases from J; bases unmatched to any gene: 8. The CDR3 bases are TGTGCCAGTAGTATTGGGTCTAGCGGGGGAAGAGATACGCAGTATTTT. It encodes CASSIGSSGGRDTQYF.

Only one count was recorded for this clone. This chain joins TRBV4-3 and TRBJ2-5; D unclear. The CDR3 extends over 13 amino acids. V was pared by 1 base and J by 5 bases, with 8 bases between. From germline, CDR1 is LGHNA and CDR2 YSLEER. The CDR3 loop is CASSQVVEETQYF. The CDR3 DNA reads TGCGCCAGCAGCCAAGTGGTGGAGGAGACCCAGTACTTC.